This T cell receptor (beta chain) was retrieved from a study of cytomegalovirus exposure and HLA in healthy donors. Study at large: About 77 million unique TCRs from HLA-typed donors made up an early data release.

The CDR3 runs 13 residues. J lost 4 bases, V lost 10 bases, and 6 bases had no gene match. CDR1 is MNHNY, CDR2 SVGAGI, per germline (reference sequence). Vbeta (60) and Jbeta (13) primers were used in the PCR. Sequencing was performed with immunoSEQ multiplex PCR; in TCRdb, only in-frame clones are kept and a portion is missing. The data show 95,000 to 150,000 clones, about 73% seen once. Regarding this clone: Antigen specificity is unknown.

Study-wide points: Within an earlier analysis, most TCR beta V segments proved productive either about 87% or about 30% of the time. Per a later analysis, HLA-associated TCR beta chains showed more clonal expansion than other, equally common TCR beta chains. Several of the most significant clusters were apparently associated with common viral pathogens in a later analysis.

This rearrangement joins TRBV6-6 to TRBJ2-5, with 10 bases matching TRBD2. What was sequenced was PBMCs. The source is a woman aged 40 to 55 in good health and CMV-seronegative. The CDR3 DNA reads as TGTGCCATCAGCGGGGGGGAGGTAGAGACCCAGTACTTC. It translates to CAISGGEVETQYF.